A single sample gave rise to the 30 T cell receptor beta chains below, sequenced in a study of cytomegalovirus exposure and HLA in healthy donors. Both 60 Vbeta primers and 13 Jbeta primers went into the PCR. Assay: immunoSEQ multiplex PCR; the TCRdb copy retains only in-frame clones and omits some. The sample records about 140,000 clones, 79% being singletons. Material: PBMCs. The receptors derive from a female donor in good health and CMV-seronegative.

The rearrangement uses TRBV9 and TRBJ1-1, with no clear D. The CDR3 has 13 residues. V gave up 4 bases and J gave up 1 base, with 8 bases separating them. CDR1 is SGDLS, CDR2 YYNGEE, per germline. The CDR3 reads CASSLSRNTEAFF. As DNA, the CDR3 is TGTGCCAGCAGCCTCTCCAGGAACACTGAAGCTTTCTTT.

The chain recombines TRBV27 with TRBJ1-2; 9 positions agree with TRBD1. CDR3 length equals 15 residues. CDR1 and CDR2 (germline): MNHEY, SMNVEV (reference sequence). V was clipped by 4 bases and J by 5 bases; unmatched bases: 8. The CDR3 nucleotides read TGTGCCAGCAGTTCCTCCGGACAGGGGAAGTATGGCTACACCTTC. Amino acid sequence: CASSSSGQGKYGYTF.

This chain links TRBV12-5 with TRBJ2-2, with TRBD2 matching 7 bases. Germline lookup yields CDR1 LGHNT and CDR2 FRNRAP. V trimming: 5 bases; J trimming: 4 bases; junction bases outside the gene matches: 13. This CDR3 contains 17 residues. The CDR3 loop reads CASGPFLGGSRTGELFF. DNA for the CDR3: TGTGCTAGTGGTCCCTTCCTGGGAGGGTCGCGCACCGGGGAGCTGTTTTTT.

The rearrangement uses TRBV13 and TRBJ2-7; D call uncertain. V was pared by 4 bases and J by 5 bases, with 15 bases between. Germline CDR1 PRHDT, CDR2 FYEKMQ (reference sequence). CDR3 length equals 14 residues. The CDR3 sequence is CASSSHLELNEQYF. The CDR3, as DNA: TGTGCCAGCAGCTCCCACCTTGAGCTCAACGAGCAGTACTTC.

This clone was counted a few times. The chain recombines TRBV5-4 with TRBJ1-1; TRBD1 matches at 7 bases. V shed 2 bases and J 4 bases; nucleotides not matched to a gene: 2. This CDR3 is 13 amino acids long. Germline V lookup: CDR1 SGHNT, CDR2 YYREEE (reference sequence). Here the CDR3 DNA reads TGTGCCAGCAGCTTCCAGGGGGGCACTGAAGCTTTCTTT. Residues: CASSFQGGTEAFF.

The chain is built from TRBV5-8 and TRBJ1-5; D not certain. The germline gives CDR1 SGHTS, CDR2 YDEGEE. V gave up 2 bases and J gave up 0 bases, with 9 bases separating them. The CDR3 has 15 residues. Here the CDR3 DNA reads TGTGCCAGCAGCTTTGGGCAGACTAGCAATCAGCCCCAGCATTTT. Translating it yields CASSFGQTSNQPQHF.

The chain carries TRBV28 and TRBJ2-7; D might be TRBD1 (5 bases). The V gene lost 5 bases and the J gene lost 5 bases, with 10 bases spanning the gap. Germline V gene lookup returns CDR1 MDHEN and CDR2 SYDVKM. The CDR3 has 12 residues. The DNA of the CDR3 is TGTGCCAGCAGTCGTGACAGCCACGAGCAGTACTTC. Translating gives CASSRDSHEQYF.

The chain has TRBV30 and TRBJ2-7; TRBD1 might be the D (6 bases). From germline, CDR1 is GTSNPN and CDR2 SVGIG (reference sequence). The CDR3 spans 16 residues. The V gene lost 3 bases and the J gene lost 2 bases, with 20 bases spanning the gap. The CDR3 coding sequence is TGTGCCTGGAGCGCGCATCAGGGGAGTCGCGCCTACGAGCAGTACTTC. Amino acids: CAWSAHQGSRAYEQYF.

The CDR3 nucleotides read TGTGCCAGCACTCAACTCCGAAGCTCCTACGAGCAGTACTTC. As protein: CASTQLRSSYEQYF. The rearrangement uses TRBV14 and TRBJ2-7; D is unclear. From germline, CDR1 is SGHDN and CDR2 FVKESK. V lost 7 bases and J lost 0, with 13 bases in between. The length of the CDR3 is 14 residues.

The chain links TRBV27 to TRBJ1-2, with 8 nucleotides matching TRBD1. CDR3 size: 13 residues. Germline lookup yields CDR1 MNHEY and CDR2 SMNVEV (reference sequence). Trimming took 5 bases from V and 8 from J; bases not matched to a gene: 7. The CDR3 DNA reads TGTGCCAGCAGTCTCGACAGGGGTGTAGGCTACACCTTC. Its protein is CASSLDRGVGYTF.

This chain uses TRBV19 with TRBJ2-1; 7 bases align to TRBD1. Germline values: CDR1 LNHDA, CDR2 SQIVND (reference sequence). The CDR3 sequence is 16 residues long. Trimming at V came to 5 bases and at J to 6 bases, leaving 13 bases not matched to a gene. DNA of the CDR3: TGTGCCAGTAGTTTCAGCCGGGACAGCGGAACCAATGAGCAGTTCTTC. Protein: CASSFSRDSGTNEQFF.

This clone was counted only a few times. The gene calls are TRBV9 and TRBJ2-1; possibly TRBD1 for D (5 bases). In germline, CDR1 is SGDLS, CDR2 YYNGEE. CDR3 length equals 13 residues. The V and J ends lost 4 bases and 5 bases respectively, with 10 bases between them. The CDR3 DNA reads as TGTGCCAGCAGCCAGAAGGGGCACAATGAGCAGTTCTTC. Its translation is CASSQKGHNEQFF.

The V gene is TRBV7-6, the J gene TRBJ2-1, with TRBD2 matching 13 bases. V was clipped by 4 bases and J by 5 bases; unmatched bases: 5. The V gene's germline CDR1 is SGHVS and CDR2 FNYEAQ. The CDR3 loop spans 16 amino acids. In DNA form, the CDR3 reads TGTGCCAGCAGCTCCCCACTAGCGGGAGGGGACAATGAGCAGTTCTTC. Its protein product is CASSSPLAGGDNEQFF.

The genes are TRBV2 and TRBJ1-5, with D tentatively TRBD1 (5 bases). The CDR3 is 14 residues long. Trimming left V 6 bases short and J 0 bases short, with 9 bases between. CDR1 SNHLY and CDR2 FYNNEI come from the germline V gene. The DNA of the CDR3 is TGTGCCAGCAGCGGGGGGATTAGCAATCAGCCCCAGCATTTT. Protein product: CASSGGISNQPQHF. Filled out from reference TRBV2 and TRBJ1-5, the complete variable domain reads EPEVTQTPSHQVTQMGQEVILRCVPISNHLYFYWYRQILGQKVEFLVSFYNNEISEKSEIFDDQFSVERPDGSNFTLKIRSTKLEDSAMYFCASSGGISNQPQHFGDGTRLSIL.

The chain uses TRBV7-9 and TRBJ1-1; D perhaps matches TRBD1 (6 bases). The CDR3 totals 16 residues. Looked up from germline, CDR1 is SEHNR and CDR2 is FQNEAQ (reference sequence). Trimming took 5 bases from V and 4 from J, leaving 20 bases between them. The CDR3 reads CASSPHQREGGTEAFF. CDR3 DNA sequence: TGTGCCAGCAGCCCCCACCAAAGGGAAGGGGGCACTGAAGCTTTCTTT.

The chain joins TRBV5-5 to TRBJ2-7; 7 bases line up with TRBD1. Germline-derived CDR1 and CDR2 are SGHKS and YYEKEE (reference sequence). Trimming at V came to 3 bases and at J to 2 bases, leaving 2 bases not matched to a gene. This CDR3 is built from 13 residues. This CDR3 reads CASSSDRAYEQYF. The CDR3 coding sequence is TGTGCCAGCAGCTCCGACAGGGCCTACGAGCAGTACTTC.

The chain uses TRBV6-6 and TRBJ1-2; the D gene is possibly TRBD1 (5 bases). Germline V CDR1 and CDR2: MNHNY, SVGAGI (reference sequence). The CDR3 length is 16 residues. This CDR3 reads CAASRHWRGGYYGYTF. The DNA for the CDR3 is TGTGCAGCGAGCCGCCACTGGAGGGGCGGTTACTATGGCTACACCTTC.

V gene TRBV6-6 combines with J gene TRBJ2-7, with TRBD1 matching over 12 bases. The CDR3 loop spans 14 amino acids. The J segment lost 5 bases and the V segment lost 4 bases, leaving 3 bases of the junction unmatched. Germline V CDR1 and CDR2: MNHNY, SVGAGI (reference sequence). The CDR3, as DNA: TGTGCCAGCAGTTCGGGACAGGGGGCTCACGAGCAGTACTTC. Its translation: CASSSGQGAHEQYF.

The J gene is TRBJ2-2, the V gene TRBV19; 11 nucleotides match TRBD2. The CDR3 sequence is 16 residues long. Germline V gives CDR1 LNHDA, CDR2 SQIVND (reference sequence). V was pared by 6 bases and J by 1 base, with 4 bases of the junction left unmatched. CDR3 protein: CASRAGLAVNTGELFF. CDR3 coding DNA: TGTGCCAGTAGGGCGGGACTAGCGGTGAACACCGGGGAGCTGTTTTTT.

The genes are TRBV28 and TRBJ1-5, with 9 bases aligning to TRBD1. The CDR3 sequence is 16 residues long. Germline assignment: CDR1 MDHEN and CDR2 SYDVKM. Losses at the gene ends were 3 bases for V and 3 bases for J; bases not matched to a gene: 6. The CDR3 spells CASSFVGTGLNQPQHF. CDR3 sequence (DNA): TGTGCCAGCAGTTTTGTGGGGACAGGGCTCAATCAGCCCCAGCATTTT.

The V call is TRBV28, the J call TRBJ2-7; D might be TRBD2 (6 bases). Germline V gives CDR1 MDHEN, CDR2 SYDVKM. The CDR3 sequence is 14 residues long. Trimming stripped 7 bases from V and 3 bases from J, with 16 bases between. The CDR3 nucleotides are TGTGCCAGCAATGCCGGGACTGCACTCTACGAGCAGTACTTC. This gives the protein CASNAGTALYEQYF.

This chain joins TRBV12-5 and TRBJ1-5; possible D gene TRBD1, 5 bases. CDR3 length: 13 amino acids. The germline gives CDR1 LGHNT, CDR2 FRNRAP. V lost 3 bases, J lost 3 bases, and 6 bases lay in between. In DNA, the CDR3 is TGTGCTAGTGGTTTAGGGGACAATCAGCCCCAGCATTTT. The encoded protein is CASGLGDNQPQHF.

CDR3 sequence: CASSPDDRGVQPQHF. The CDR3 DNA reads as TGTGCCAGCAGTCCCGACGACAGGGGGGTTCAGCCCCAGCATTTT. The chain couples TRBV7-2 to TRBJ1-5; 9 bases are shared with TRBD1. J lost 6 bases, V lost 6 bases, and 9 bases had no gene match. Germline V gene data show CDR1 as SGHTA and CDR2 as FQGNSA. The CDR3 runs to 15 residues.

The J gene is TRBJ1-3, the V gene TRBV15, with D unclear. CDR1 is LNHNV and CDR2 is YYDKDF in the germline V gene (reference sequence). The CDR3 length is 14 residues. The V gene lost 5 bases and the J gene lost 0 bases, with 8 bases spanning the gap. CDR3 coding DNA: TGTGCCACCAGCCGGACTGGCTCTGGAAACACCATATATTTT. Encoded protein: CATSRTGSGNTIYF.

CDR3 coding DNA: TGTGCCAGCAGGACCTCACACAGGGTCCACGAGCAGTACTTC. Its protein is CASRTSHRVHEQYF. The chain employs TRBV6-5 and TRBJ2-7; a weak D match, TRBD1 (6 bases). The CDR3 sequence is 14 residues long. The V end was cut by 6 bases, the J end by 5 bases, with 17 bases between. Germline values: CDR1 MNHEY, CDR2 SVGAGI.

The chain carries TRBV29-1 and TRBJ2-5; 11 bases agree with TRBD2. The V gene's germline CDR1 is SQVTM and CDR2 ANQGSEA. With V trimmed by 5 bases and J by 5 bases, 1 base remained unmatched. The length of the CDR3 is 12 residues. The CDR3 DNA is TGCAGCGTTCGGACTAGCGGGGAGACCCAGTACTTC. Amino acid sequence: CSVRTSGETQYF.

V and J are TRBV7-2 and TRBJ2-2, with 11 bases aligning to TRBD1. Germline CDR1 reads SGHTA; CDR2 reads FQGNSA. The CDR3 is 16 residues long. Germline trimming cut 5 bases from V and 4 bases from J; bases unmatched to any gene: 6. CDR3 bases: TGTGCCAGCAGCCGGACAGGGGGCGCGAGCACCGGGGAGCTGTTTTTT. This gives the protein CASSRTGGASTGELFF. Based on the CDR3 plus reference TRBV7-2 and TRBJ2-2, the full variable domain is GAGVSQSPSNKVTEKGKDVELRCDPISGHTALYWYRQSLGQGLEFLIYFQGNSAPDKSGLPSDRFSAERTGGSVSTLTIQRTQQEDSAVYLCASSRTGGASTGELFFGEGSRLTVL.

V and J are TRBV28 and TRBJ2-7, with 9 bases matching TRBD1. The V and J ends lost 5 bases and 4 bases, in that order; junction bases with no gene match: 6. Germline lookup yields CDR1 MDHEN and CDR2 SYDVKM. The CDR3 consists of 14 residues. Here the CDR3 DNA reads TGTGCCAGCAGTGTCCCGGGACAGGGATACGAGCAGTACTTC. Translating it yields CASSVPGQGYEQYF.

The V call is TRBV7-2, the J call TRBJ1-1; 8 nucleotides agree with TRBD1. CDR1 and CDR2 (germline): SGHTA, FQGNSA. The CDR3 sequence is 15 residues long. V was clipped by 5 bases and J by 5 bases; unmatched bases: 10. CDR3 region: CASSVSGGGWTEAFF. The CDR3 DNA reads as TGTGCCAGCAGCGTATCAGGGGGCGGTTGGACTGAAGCTTTCTTT.

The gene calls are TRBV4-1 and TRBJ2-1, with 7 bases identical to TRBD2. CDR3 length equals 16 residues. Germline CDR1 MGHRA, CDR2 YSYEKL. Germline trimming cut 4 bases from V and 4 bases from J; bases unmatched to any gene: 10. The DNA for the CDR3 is TGCGCCAGCAGCCGGACCCTAGCGGAGCGATACAATGAGCAGTTCTTC. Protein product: CASSRTLAERYNEQFF.